This T cell receptor beta chain appears in the sequencing data of a study of PD-L1 blockade in urothelial cancer. Background on the study: Samples of blood were analyzed 3 weeks (second dose) and 6 weeks after treatment start. A median blood sample held approximately 140,000 T cells and around 80,000 unique TCRs.

Germline CDR1 MNHEY, CDR2 SVGAGI. CDR3 length: 16 residues. V was pared by 1 base and J by 4 bases, with 7 bases of the junction left unmatched. Patients suffered from locally advanced or metastatic urothelial carcinoma. Clones were read by immunoSEQ multiplex PCR, and TCRdb kept only the in-frame ones, dropping some. Of around 100,000 clones listed, 70% to 90% are singletons. The specimen was PBMCs, collected around atezolizumab (anti-PD-L1) treatment. The chain joins TRBV6-5 to TRBJ2-7; 10 nucleotides line up with TRBD2. This TCR derives from a man in his forties or fifties with urothelial cancer. This CDR3 is CASSYLGSGRGYEQYF. Here the CDR3 DNA reads TGTGCCAGCAGTTACTTGGGGAGCGGGAGGGGGTACGAGCAGTACTTC.